Listed here are 20 T cell receptor beta chains from one sample, sequenced in a study of T cell changes during pregnancy in multiple sclerosis. Clones were sequenced by immunoSEQ multiplex PCR, and TCRdb holds only the in-frame ones, with some missing. Altogether 25,000 to 35,000 clones are present, approximately 92% being singletons, with the ten largest covering 4.5% to 7%. The material was CD8+ T cells from peripheral blood mononuclear cells, obtained before pregnancy. Source of these receptors: a female donor with multiple sclerosis, enrolled in a pregnancy study.

The CDR3 here is CASSSQGMNTGELFF. CDR3 in DNA: TGTGCCAGCAGCTCCCAGGGCATGAACACCGGGGAGCTGTTTTTT. The rearrangement links TRBV4-2 to TRBJ2-2; D is possibly TRBD1 (5 bases). Germline assignment: CDR1 LGHNA and CDR2 YNFKEQ. The CDR3 loop spans 15 amino acids. Trimming cost V 5 bases and J 1 base, with 11 bases left between them.

The chain is built from TRBV6-6 and TRBJ2-1; TRBD2 agrees at 9 bases. This CDR3 is 15 amino acids long. With V trimmed by 2 bases and J by 3 bases, 2 bases remained unmatched. Per germline, CDR1 MNHNY and CDR2 SVGAGI (reference sequence). The CDR3 sequence is CASSYASGDYNEQFF. DNA of the CDR3: TGTGCCAGCAGTTACGCTAGCGGGGACTACAATGAGCAGTTCTTC.

The chain links TRBV4-1 to TRBJ1-1; D gene uncertain. This CDR3 contains 13 residues. Germline V gives CDR1 MGHRA, CDR2 YSYEKL. The V end lost 2 bases, the J end lost 10 bases, and 14 bases lay between the germline ends. CDR3 protein: CASSQLPGVLAFF. CDR3 nucleotides: TGCGCCAGCAGCCAACTCCCCGGGGTTTTAGCTTTCTTT.

This sequence joins TRBV7-3 and TRBJ1-1; D unclear. V lost 2 bases and J 5 bases, leaving 15 bases between the germline ends. The CDR3 runs 15 residues. CDR1 SGHTA and CDR2 FQGTGA come from the germline V gene. CDR3 protein: CASSLLGGKSTEAFF. The CDR3 bases are TGTGCCAGCAGCTTATTGGGCGGGAAGAGTACTGAAGCTTTCTTT.

The gene calls are TRBV7-2 and TRBJ2-7, with TRBD1 matching 8 bases. V shed 1 base and J 4 bases; nucleotides not matched to a gene: 6. The CDR3 has 15 residues. The V gene's germline CDR1 is SGHTA and CDR2 FQGNSA. CDR3 DNA sequence: TGTGCCAGCAGCTTAGAAGGCAGGGGGCAATACGAGCAGTACTTC. The encoded protein is CASSLEGRGQYEQYF.

The CDR3 region has the DNA TGTGCCAGCTCGCCAAACAGGGGGAACACTGAAGCTTTCTTT. This encodes CASSPNRGNTEAFF. This chain connects TRBV18 to TRBJ1-1, with 7 positions matching TRBD1. Germline V gives CDR1 KGHSH, CDR2 LQKENI. There are 14 residues in the CDR3. V was clipped by 6 bases and J by 1 base; unmatched bases: 5.

The sample holds a few counts of this clone. The chain is built from TRBV16 and TRBJ1-3; D is perhaps TRBD1 (5 bases). Per the germline V gene, CDR1 is KGHSY and CDR2 is FQNENV. This CDR3 is 14 amino acids long. V was trimmed by 6 bases and J by 3 bases, leaving 12 bases between them. The CDR3 reads CASSPRDFGNTIYF. The DNA for the CDR3 is TGTGCCAGCAGTCCCAGGGATTTTGGAAACACCATATATTTT.

The chain combines TRBV7-6 with TRBJ2-1; perhaps TRBD1 as D (6 bases). This CDR3 has 13 amino acids. The ends were cut back, 5 bases at V and 5 bases at J, with 10 bases in the middle. Per germline, CDR1 SGHVS and CDR2 FNYEAQ. CDR3 bases: TGTGCCAGCAGCCTGAGGGACAACAATGAGCAGTTCTTC. It specifies CASSLRDNNEQFF.

V is TRBV4-1 and J is TRBJ2-5; D is perhaps TRBD1 (6 bases). This CDR3 region has 15 residues. CDR1 is MGHRA and CDR2 is YSYEKL in the germline V gene. Between the trimmed V and J ends, which lost 1 base and 1 base, there was a span of 10 bases. In DNA, the CDR3 is TGCGCCAGCAGCCAAGGGGGGCATCCCCAAGAGACCCAGTACTTC. Protein sequence: CASSQGGHPQETQYF.

The rearrangement links TRBV4-1 to TRBJ1-6, with D unclear. V lost 0 bases and J lost 2, with 8 bases in between. Germline values: CDR1 MGHRA, CDR2 YSYEKL. CDR3 length: 16 amino acids. CDR3 sequence reads: CASSQDINTYNSPLHF. The CDR3 nucleotides read TGCGCCAGCAGCCAAGATATTAACACCTATAATTCACCCCTCCACTTT.

The chain uses TRBV15 and TRBJ2-3, with 8 bases identical to TRBD2. The junction had 3 bases not matched to a gene; V was cut back by 1 base and J by 0 bases. CDR3 size: 16 residues. The V gene's germline CDR1 is LNHNV and CDR2 YYDKDF (reference sequence). This chain's CDR3 is CATSRVGLASTDTQYF. The CDR3 DNA sequence: TGTGCCACCAGCAGAGTCGGACTAGCTAGCACAGATACGCAGTATTTT.

This clone came up once. The chain uses TRBV27 and TRBJ1-2; TRBD1 agrees at 8 bases. CDR1 is MNHEY, CDR2 SMNVEV, per germline (reference sequence). CDR3 length: 19 residues. The V segment lost 2 bases and the J segment 8 bases; nucleotides outside the gene matches: 22. The CDR3, as DNA: TGTGCCAGCAGTTTAGGCTCCCAGGGGGCGCCCCCCCGGGGTGGAGGCTACACCTTC. Its protein product is CASSLGSQGAPPRGGGYTF.

The chain links TRBV2 to TRBJ2-1; D ambiguous. V lost 4 bases, J lost 8 bases, and 9 bases lay in between. The CDR3 consists of 12 residues. From germline, CDR1 is SNHLY and CDR2 FYNNEI. For the CDR3, the DNA is TGTGCCAGCAGTGGACTGTATGATGAGCAGTTCTTC. It specifies CASSGLYDEQFF. The whole variable domain, remainder taken from reference TRBV2 and TRBJ2-1, is EPEVTQTPSHQVTQMGQEVILRCVPISNHLYFYWYRQILGQKVEFLVSFYNNEISEKSEIFDDQFSVERPDGSNFTLKIRSTKLEDSAMYFCASSGLYDEQFFGPGTRLTVL.

The rearrangement links TRBV27 to TRBJ1-1; 7 nucleotides agree with TRBD1. V gave up 6 bases and J gave up 6 bases; unmatched junction bases: 7. CDR3 size: 13 residues. Germline V gives CDR1 MNHEY, CDR2 SMNVEV (reference sequence). This CDR3 reads CASSGDSIAEAFF. Written as DNA, the CDR3 is TGTGCCAGCAGCGGGGACAGTATCGCTGAAGCTTTCTTT.

V usage is TRBV7-6 and J usage is TRBJ1-6; 8 bases are a match to TRBD1. The CDR3 runs 13 residues. Germline values: CDR1 SGHVS, CDR2 FNYEAQ. V dropped 5 bases and J dropped 9; count of bases not matched to a gene: 3. The CDR3 DNA reads as TGTGCCAGCAGCCAGGGGGCTGGTTCACCCCTCCACTTT. Its protein product is CASSQGAGSPLHF.

The count of this clone is one. A junction end diverges from the germline sequence, so it may reflect a read error. The chain is built from TRBV14 and TRBJ2-7, with 10 nucleotides matching TRBD2. Germline V CDR1 and CDR2: SGHDN, FVKESK. This CDR3 spans 12 amino acids. The CDR3 coding sequence is TGTGCCAGCAGCCAAGTACCGGGACTAGCGCACTTC. It encodes CASSQVPGLAHF.

This chain uses TRBV7-6 with TRBJ1-2; D perhaps matches TRBD1 (5 bases). The CDR3 is 16 amino acids. Germline CDR1 reads SGHVS; CDR2 reads FNYEAQ. V was clipped by 5 bases and J by 1 base, with 17 bases between them. This chain's CDR3 is CASSLTPFDSNYGYTF. The DNA for the CDR3 is TGTGCCAGCAGCCTCACCCCGTTTGACAGTAACTATGGCTACACCTTC. The whole variable domain, remainder taken from reference TRBV7-6 and TRBJ1-2, is GAGVSQSPRYKVTKRGQDVALRCDPISGHVSLYWYRQALGQGPEFLTYFNYEAQQDKSGLPNDRFSAERPEGSISTLTIQRTEQRDSAMYRCASSLTPFDSNYGYTFGSGTRLTVV.

V is TRBV5-1 and J is TRBJ1-4; D may be TRBD1 (6 bases). Germline V lookup: CDR1 SGHRS, CDR2 YFSETQ. This CDR3 region has 16 residues. Trimming took off 3 bases at V and 0 bases at J, with 12 bases between the two ends. The CDR3 DNA sequence: TGCGCCAGCAGCTACGACAGGTCCCCAACTAATGAAAAACTGTTTTTT. It translates to CASSYDRSPTNEKLFF.

This clone was counted between two and nine times. The V gene is TRBV28, the J gene TRBJ2-3; TRBD1 matches at 8 bases. There are 15 residues in the CDR3. V shed 6 bases and J 6 bases; nucleotides not matched to a gene: 11. Germline V gives CDR1 MDHEN, CDR2 SYDVKM. The CDR3 reads CASSFTSGGADTQYF. The CDR3 nucleotides read TGTGCCAGCAGCTTCACCTCAGGGGGCGCTGATACGCAGTATTTT.

The chain is built from TRBV6-5 and TRBJ2-1; 9 bases fit TRBD1. This CDR3 region has 15 residues. CDR1 and CDR2 from the germline V gene are MNHEY and SVGAGI. J lost 6 bases, V lost 1 base, and 4 bases had no gene match. CDR3 loop: CASSYWTGEANEQFF. The DNA for the CDR3 is TGTGCCAGCAGTTACTGGACAGGGGAAGCCAATGAGCAGTTCTTC.